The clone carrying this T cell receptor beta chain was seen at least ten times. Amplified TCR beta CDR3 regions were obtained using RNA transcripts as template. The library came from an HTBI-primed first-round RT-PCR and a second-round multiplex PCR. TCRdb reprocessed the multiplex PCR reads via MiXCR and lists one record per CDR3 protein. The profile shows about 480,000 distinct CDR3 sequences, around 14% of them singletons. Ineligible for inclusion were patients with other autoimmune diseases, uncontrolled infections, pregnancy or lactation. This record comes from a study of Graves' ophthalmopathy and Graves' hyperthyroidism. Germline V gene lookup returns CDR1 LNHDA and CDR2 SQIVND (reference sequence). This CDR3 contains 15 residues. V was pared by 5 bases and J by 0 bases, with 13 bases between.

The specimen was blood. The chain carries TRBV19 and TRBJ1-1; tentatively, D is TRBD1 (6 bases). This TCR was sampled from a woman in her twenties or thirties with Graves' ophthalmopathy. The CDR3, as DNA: TGTGCCAGTAGTGTTGGGGGGGCCCTGAACACTGAAGCTTTCTTT. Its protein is CASSVGGALNTEAFF.